This T cell receptor (beta chain) was captured in a study of blood T cell repertoires in COVID-19. Study information: Both acute and convalescent COVID-19 samples were obtained from the United States, Italy and Spain.

Participants came from 24 US areas, aged about 18 to 89 years. Clinical histories supplied by participants themselves formed the basis of cohort assignment. Two negative PCRs, clearance, or symptom resolution characterized the recovered Cohort 3 donors. This clone was recorded only once. Clones were sequenced by immunoSEQ multiplex PCR, and TCRdb holds only the in-frame ones, with some missing. This sample carries 200,000 to 250,000 clones, 82% of them seen once, and the ten largest clones take around 3.4%. This receptor was obtained from a woman aged 60-75 years who had recovered from COVID-19. The material sequenced was PBMCs or T cells enriched from blood (not recorded which).

The CDR3 reads CASSPQGDNSPLHF. The CDR3 DNA follows: TGTGCCAGCTCACCACAGGGGGATAATTCACCCCTCCACTTT. This chain links TRBV18 with TRBJ1-6, with D possibly matching TRBD1 (6 bases). This CDR3 is 14 amino acids long. V lost 1 base to trimming and J lost 5 bases, with 6 bases between them. The germline V gene encodes CDR1 KGHSH and CDR2 LQKENI.